The 21 T cell receptor beta chains given below trace back to one sample, sequenced in a study of response to subunit inactivated influenza vaccine. In TCRdb, the RT-PCR reads were re-called with MiXCR into one record per CDR3 protein. The table includes about 530,000 distinct CDR3 sequences, over 9.5% detected once. Specimen: PBMCs from blood, collected on the day of vaccination. The receptor set was obtained from a man aged 50 to 59 who received an inactivated influenza vaccine.

The chain uses TRBV12-3 or TRBV12-4 and TRBJ1-1; 11 bases are a match to TRBD1. This CDR3 contains 13 residues. V shed 10 bases and J 5 bases; nucleotides not matched to a gene: 6. CDR3 amino acids: CATRTGGWTEAFF. The CDR3 DNA reads as TGTGCCACCCGGACAGGGGGCTGGACTGAAGCTTTCTTT.

The chain is built from TRBV6-1 and TRBJ1-1; weak D call: TRBD1 (5 bases). The V gene's germline CDR1 is MNHNS and CDR2 SASEGT. The V gene lost 6 bases and the J gene lost 6 bases, with 14 bases spanning the gap. The CDR3 has 13 residues. DNA of the CDR3: TGTGCCAGCAGAGACCGGGACGTCTCTGAAGCTTTCTTT. Its protein is CASRDRDVSEAFF.

The gene calls are TRBV11-2 and TRBJ2-3; D is unclear. CDR1 and CDR2 from the germline V gene are SGHAT and FQNNGV. V was pared by 1 base and J by 4 bases, with 6 bases between. CDR3 size: 13 residues. The CDR3 bases are TGTGCCAGCAGCTTAGCGTTCCCAGATACGCAGTATTTT. This encodes CASSLAFPDTQYF.

The genes are TRBV28 and TRBJ2-6; tentatively, D is TRBD1 (6 bases). Looked up from germline, CDR1 is MDHEN and CDR2 is SYDVKM. The CDR3 has 18 amino acids. The V end lost 3 bases, the J end lost 0 bases, and 15 bases lay between the germline ends. The CDR3 DNA follows: TGTGCCAGCAGTTTGGGGGCAGGTGCATACTCTGGGGCCAACGTCCTGACTTTC. Translating gives CASSLGAGAYSGANVLTF.

This clonotype has only a few counts. The chain uses TRBV27 and TRBJ1-4; D is ambiguous. Trimming removed 5 bases from V and 5 bases from J, with 15 bases in between. The CDR3 has 15 amino acids. CDR1 is MNHEY, CDR2 SMNVEV, per germline (reference sequence). CDR3 sequence reads: CASSTQAGKNEKLFF. As DNA, the CDR3 is TGTGCCAGCAGTACCCAAGCTGGGAAGAATGAAAAACTGTTTTTT.

This clonotype was counted at least ten times. The chain carries TRBV6-5 and TRBJ2-7; D gene ambiguous. The CDR3 has 12 residues. V lost 6 bases, J lost 1 base, and 7 bases lay in between. Germline assignment: CDR1 MNHEY and CDR2 SVGAGI. CDR3 region: CASSHTSYEQYF. DNA for the CDR3: TGTGCCAGCAGCCACACATCCTACGAGCAGTACTTC.

This clonotype appeared a few times. The V and J genes are TRBV6-5 and TRBJ1-6; D gene unclear. Germline V lookup: CDR1 MNHEY, CDR2 SVGAGI. Trimming took 0 bases from V and 13 from J, leaving 10 bases between them. CDR3 length: 13 residues. CDR3 nucleotides: TGTGCCAGCAGTTACTCGAGGGTTAGTCCCCTCCACTTT. Its translation: CASSYSRVSPLHF.

The chain links TRBV7-2 to TRBJ2-5, with 8 bases matching TRBD1. Germline V CDR1 and CDR2: SGHTA, FQGNSA. With V trimmed by 3 bases and J by 4 bases, 7 bases remained unmatched. There are 15 residues in the CDR3. DNA for the CDR3: TGTGCCAGCAGCTTCGTGGACAGGGTAGGAGAGACCCAGTACTTC. The encoded protein is CASSFVDRVGETQYF.

The chain has TRBV7-2 and TRBJ2-3; a possible D gene is TRBD2 (5 bases). With 5 bases removed from V and 2 bases from J, the gap between germline ends came to 11 bases. Germline V gene sequence: CDR1 SGHTA, CDR2 FQGNSA. The CDR3 spans 14 residues. DNA for the CDR3: TGTGCCAGCAGCCCCCCTAGCCTCACAGATACGCAGTATTTT. This codes for CASSPPSLTDTQYF.

The sample holds many counts of this clonotype. V gene TRBV27 combines with J gene TRBJ1-1, with D hard to call. The CDR3 is made up of 16 amino acids. Germline V gene lookup returns CDR1 MNHEY and CDR2 SMNVEV (reference sequence). V was shortened by 6 bases and J by 5 bases, with 22 bases between the two germline ends. The CDR3 DNA follows: TGTGCCAGCAGGCGCGTCGGGCTGGGATCACGAACTGAAGCTTTCTTT. It is translated as CASRRVGLGSRTEAFF.

The chain uses TRBV30 and TRBJ2-5; possible D gene TRBD1, 7 bases. Per germline, CDR1 GTSNPN and CDR2 SVGIG (reference sequence). Trimming removed 3 bases from V and 5 bases from J, with 16 bases in between. The CDR3 sequence is 14 residues long. Written as DNA, the CDR3 is TGTGCCTGGAGAAATCCAGGGGGGTGGGAGACCCAGTACTTC. As protein: CAWRNPGGWETQYF.

This clonotype was counted a few times. CDR3 residues: CASSRKGGLNTEAFF. Written as DNA, the CDR3 is TGTGCCAGCAGCAGGAAAGGGGGCCTGAACACTGAAGCTTTCTTT. The rearrangement links TRBV27 to TRBJ1-1; 7 bases map to TRBD1. Germline V gene data show CDR1 as MNHEY and CDR2 as SMNVEV (reference sequence). The CDR3 totals 15 residues. The trim removed 6 bases at V and 0 bases at J, leaving 7 bases unmatched.

The rearrangement links TRBV27 to TRBJ2-7; weak D call: TRBD1 (6 bases). CDR3 length: 14 amino acids. Germline CDR1 is MNHEY and CDR2 is SMNVEV (reference sequence). Between the trimmed V and J ends, which lost 5 bases and 3 bases, there was a span of 14 bases. This CDR3 reads CASSPRTAFYEQYF. CDR3 coding DNA: TGTGCCAGCAGTCCGCGGACAGCGTTCTACGAGCAGTACTTC.

In this sample, this clonotype turned up a few times. This rearrangement joins TRBV5-6 to TRBJ2-7; D gene uncertain. This CDR3 is 13 amino acids long. CDR1 and CDR2 (germline): SGHDT, YYEEEE. The V gene lost 4 bases and the J gene lost 1 base, with 9 bases spanning the gap. CDR3 amino acids: CASSGGKSYEQYF. The CDR3 coding sequence is TGTGCCAGCAGCGGTGGGAAGTCCTACGAGCAGTACTTC. Looking up the rest from reference TRBV5-6 and TRBJ2-7 gives the full variable domain: DAGVTQSPTHLIKTRGQQVTLRCSPKSGHDTVSWYQQALGQGPQFIFQYYEEEERQRGNFPDRFSGHQFPNYSSELNVNALLLGDSALYLCASSGGKSYEQYFGPGTRLTVT.

This clonotype turned up a few times. The genes are TRBV6-2 or TRBV6-3 and TRBJ2-2; no definite D call. V lost 3 bases, J lost 5 bases, and 7 bases lay in between. Germline loops: CDR1 MNHEY, CDR2 SVGEGT. This CDR3 is 13 amino acids long. The CDR3 DNA sequence: TGTGCCAGCAGTTATATGCCAACCGGGGAGCTGTTTTTT. Its translation is CASSYMPTGELFF.

The chain has TRBV2 and TRBJ2-5; 9 bases match TRBD1. The CDR3 extends over 15 amino acids. Germline V CDR1 and CDR2: SNHLY, FYNNEI. V was pared by 3 bases and J by 1 base, with 3 bases of the junction left unmatched. The CDR3 sequence is CASSDRTGVQETQYF. DNA of the CDR3: TGTGCCAGCAGTGACCGGACAGGGGTCCAAGAGACCCAGTACTTC.

The chain links TRBV12-3 or TRBV12-4 to TRBJ2-3, with TRBD1 identical over 7 bases. The CDR3 covers 16 residues. V gave up 2 bases and J gave up 2 bases; unmatched junction bases: 7. As DNA, the CDR3 is TGTGCCAGCAGTTTAAACAGGGGCCGGTCCACAGATACGCAGTATTTT. As protein: CASSLNRGRSTDTQYF.

This clonotype has more than one count but fewer than ten. The V and J genes are TRBV29-1 and TRBJ1-2, with 9 nucleotides matching TRBD1. The trim removed 2 bases at V and 4 bases at J, leaving 5 bases unmatched. Germline V gene lookup returns CDR1 SQVTM and CDR2 ANQGSEA. The CDR3 contains 14 residues. The CDR3, as DNA: TGCAGCGTTGAACGGGACAGGGACACCTATGGCTACACCTTC. It encodes CSVERDRDTYGYTF. Based on the CDR3 plus reference TRBV29-1 and TRBJ1-2, the full variable domain is SAVISQKPSRDICQRGTSLTIQCQVDSQVTMMFWYRQQPGQSLTLIATANQGSEATYESGFVIDKFPISRPNLTFSTLTVSNMSPEDSSIYLCSVERDRDTYGYTFGSGTRLTVV.

V and J are TRBV15 and TRBJ2-7, with D maybe TRBD1 (6 bases). CDR1 and CDR2 from the germline V gene are LNHNV and YYDKDF (reference sequence). V lost 5 bases and J 0 bases, leaving 17 bases between the germline ends. The CDR3 extends over 16 amino acids. CDR3 bases: TGTGCCACCAGCCTCCGTCGGCCGGGACACTCCTACGAGCAGTACTTC. Translated, it gives CATSLRRPGHSYEQYF.

The rearrangement links TRBV4-3 to TRBJ2-1; D assignment may be TRBD1 or TRBD2 (6 bases each). The CDR3 loop spans 18 amino acids. Trimming took off 2 bases at V and 5 bases at J, with 22 bases between the two ends. CDR1 is LGHNA and CDR2 is YSLEER in the germline V gene. The CDR3 DNA follows: TGCGCCAGCAGCCAACCAGGGGTCTCCCCGGGGGCTGACAATGAGCAGTTCTTC. It translates to CASSQPGVSPGADNEQFF.

This clonotype was seen many times. V is TRBV4-2 and J is TRBJ1-5; D is undetermined. The CDR3 has 14 residues. Deletions cut 0 bases from V and 5 bases from J, with 8 bases between. The germline CDR1 and CDR2 sequences are LGHNA and YNFKEQ. As DNA, the CDR3 is TGTGCCAGCAGCCAAGAGGTGGGTTATCAGCCCCAGCATTTT. Translation gives CASSQEVGYQPQHF.